The T cell receptor beta chain under discussion was sequenced for a study of early T cells in non-severe SARS-CoV-2 infection. Trimming left V 6 bases short and J 5 bases short, with 13 bases between. The CDR3 contains 13 residues. Germline-derived CDR1 and CDR2 are MNHEY and SMNVEV (reference sequence). Individual cDNA molecules each received unique molecular identifiers attached to them. TCRdb reprocessed the 5' RACE reads with MiXCR, giving one entry per CDR3 protein. The table lists about 33,000 distinct CDR3 sequences, less than 6.5% of them singletons, with 12% to 15% in the top ten. The TCR originated in an adult who was a healthcare worker with PCR-confirmed SARS-CoV-2 infection or an uninfected control (not recorded which). The sequenced sample was whole blood. The chain uses TRBV27 and TRBJ1-2; D remains unclear. In DNA form, the CDR3 reads TGTGCCAGCAGGCCTGGAGACGTTTATGGCTACACCTTC. Protein: CASRPGDVYGYTF.